The table lists the clone carrying this TCR beta chain with a few counts. Its antigen is not identified. The data stem from a study of beta chain features in type 1 diabetes. General observations from the study: Patients and controls would share equally any PCR tilt toward shorter templates.

The CDR3 contains 15 residues. Germline trimming cut 4 bases from V and 9 bases from J; bases unmatched to any gene: 5. Germline-derived CDR1 and CDR2 are SEHNR and FQNEAQ (reference sequence). Every bit of the isolated RNA underwent reverse transcription, so sequencing read expressed TCRB transcripts. The method was immunoSEQ multiplex PCR; TCRdb's version includes in-frame clones alone and lacks a portion of them. The table records more than 85,000 clones, 30% to 50% of them present only once. Staining for CD45RO/CCR7/CD25/CD127/CD95/CD27 allowed sorting of CD4+ naive, central memory, regulatory and stem cell-like memory cells.

The chain links TRBV7-9 to TRBJ2-1, with TRBD2 identical over 14 bases. The sequence came from a woman under 30 in good health. Sequenced material: stem cell memory CD4+ T cells from blood. As DNA, the CDR3 is TGTGCCAGCAGCTATGGACTAGCGGGAGGAGTTGAGCAGTTCTTC. Protein product: CASSYGLAGGVEQFF.